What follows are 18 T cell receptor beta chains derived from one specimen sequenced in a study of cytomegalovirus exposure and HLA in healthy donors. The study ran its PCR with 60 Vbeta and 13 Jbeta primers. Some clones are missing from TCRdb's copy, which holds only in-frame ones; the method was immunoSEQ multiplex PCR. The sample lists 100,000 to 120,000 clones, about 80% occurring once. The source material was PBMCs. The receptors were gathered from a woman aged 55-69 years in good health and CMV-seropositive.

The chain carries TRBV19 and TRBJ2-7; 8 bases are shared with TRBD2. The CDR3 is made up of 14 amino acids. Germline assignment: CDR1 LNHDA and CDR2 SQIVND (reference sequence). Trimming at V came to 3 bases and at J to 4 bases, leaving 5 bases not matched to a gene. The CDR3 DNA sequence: TGTGCCAGTAGTATTTCACTAGCGGATTACGAGCAGTACTTC. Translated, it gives CASSISLADYEQYF.

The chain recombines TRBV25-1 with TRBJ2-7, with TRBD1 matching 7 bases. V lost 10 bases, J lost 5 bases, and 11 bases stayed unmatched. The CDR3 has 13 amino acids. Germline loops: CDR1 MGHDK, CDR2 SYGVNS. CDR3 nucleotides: TGTGCCACCGAGGGGGCGCGAGGCCACGAGCAGTACTTC. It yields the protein CATEGARGHEQYF.

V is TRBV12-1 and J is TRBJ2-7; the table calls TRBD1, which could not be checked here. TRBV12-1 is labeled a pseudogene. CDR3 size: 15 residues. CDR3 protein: CASSQGHVGSYEQYF. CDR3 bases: TGTGCCAGCAGCCAAGGACACGTTGGATCCTACGAGCAGTACTTC.

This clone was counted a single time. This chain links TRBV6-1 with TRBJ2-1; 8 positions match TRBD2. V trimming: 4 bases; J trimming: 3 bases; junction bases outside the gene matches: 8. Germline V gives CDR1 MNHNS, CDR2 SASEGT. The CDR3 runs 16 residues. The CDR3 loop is CASSGLATRFYNEQFF. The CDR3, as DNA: TGTGCCAGCAGTGGACTAGCGACAAGATTCTACAATGAGCAGTTCTTC.

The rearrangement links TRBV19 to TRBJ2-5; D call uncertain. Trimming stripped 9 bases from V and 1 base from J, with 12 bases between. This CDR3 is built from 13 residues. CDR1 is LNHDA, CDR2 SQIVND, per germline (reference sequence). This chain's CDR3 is CASSENIQETQYF. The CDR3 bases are TGTGCCAGCAGTGAAAACATCCAAGAGACCCAGTACTTC.

The CDR3 coding sequence is TGTGCCAGCAGCTTAGTCCTAGGCGACACTGAAGCTTTCTTT. Translated, it gives CASSLVLGDTEAFF. The J gene is TRBJ1-1, the V gene TRBV7-9, with no clear D. V was trimmed by 1 base and J by 3 bases, leaving 9 bases between them. The CDR3 is made up of 14 amino acids. Looked up from germline, CDR1 is SEHNR and CDR2 is FQNEAQ (reference sequence).

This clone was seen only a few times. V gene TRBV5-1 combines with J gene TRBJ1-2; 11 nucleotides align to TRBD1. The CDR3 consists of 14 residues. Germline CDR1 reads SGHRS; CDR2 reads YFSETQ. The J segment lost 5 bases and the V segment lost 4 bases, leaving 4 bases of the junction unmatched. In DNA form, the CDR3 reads TGCGCCAGCAGCATCGGGACAGGGGGGTATGGCTACACCTTC. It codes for CASSIGTGGYGYTF.

DNA for the CDR3: TGTGCCAGCAGCGAGACAGGGACCTCCTACGAGCAGTACTTC. This encodes CASSETGTSYEQYF. The chain recombines TRBV4-2 with TRBJ2-7; the match to TRBD1 covers 7 bases. The CDR3 is 14 residues long. The germline CDR1 and CDR2 sequences are LGHNA and YNFKEQ. Trimming cost V 5 bases and J 0 bases; bases outside gene matches: 4.

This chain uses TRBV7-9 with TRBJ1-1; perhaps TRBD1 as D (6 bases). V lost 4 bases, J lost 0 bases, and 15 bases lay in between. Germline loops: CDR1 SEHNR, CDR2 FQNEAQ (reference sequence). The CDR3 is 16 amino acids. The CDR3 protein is CASSSPRDTLNTEAFF. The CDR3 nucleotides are TGTGCCAGCAGCTCCCCCCGGGACACCCTGAACACTGAAGCTTTCTTT.

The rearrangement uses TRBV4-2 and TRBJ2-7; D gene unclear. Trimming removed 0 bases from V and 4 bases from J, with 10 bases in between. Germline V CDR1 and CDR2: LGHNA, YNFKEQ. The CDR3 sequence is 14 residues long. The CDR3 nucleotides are TGTGCCAGCAGCCAAGATTTTGAGGAGTACGAGCAGTACTTC. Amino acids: CASSQDFEEYEQYF.

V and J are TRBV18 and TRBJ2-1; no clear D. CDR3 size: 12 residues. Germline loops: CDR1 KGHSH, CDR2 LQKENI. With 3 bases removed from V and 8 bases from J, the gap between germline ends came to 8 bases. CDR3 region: CASSPRGDEQFF. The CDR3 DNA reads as TGTGCCAGCTCACCGCGAGGTGATGAGCAGTTCTTC.

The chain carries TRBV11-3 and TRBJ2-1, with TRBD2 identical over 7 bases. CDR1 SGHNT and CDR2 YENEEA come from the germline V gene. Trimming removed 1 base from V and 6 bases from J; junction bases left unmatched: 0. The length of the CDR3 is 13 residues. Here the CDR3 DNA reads TGTGCCAGCAGCTTAGTAGCGGGCAATGAGCAGTTCTTC. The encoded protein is CASSLVAGNEQFF.

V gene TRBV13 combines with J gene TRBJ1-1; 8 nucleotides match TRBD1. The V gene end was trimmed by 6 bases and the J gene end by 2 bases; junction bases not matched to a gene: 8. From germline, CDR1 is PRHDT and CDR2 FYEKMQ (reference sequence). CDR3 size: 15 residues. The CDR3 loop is CASSELGQGNTEAFF. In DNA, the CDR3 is TGTGCCAGCAGTGAGCTCGGACAGGGAAACACTGAAGCTTTCTTT.

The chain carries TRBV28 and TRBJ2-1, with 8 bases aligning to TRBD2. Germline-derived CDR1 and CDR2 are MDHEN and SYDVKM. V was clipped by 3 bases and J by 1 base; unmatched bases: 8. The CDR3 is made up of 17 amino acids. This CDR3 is CASSFGLALRSYNEQFF. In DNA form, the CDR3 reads TGTGCCAGCAGTTTCGGACTAGCTCTTCGTTCCTACAATGAGCAGTTCTTC.

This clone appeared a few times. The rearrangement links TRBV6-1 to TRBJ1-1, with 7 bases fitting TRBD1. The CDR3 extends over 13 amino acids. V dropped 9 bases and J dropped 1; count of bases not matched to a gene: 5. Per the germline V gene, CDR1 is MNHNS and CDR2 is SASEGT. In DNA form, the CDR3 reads TGTGCCAGTCGGACAGGAACGAACACTGAAGCTTTCTTT. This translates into CASRTGTNTEAFF.

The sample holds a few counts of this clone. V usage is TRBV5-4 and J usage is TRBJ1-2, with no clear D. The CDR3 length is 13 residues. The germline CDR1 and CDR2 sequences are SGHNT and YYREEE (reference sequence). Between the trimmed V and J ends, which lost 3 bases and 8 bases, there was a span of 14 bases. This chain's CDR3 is CASSSSRHRGYTF. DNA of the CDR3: TGTGCCAGCAGCTCTAGTCGGCATCGGGGCTACACCTTC.

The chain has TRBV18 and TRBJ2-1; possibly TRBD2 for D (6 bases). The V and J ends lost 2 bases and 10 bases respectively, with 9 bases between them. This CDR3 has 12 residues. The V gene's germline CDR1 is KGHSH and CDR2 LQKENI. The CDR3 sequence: CASSPNREEQFF. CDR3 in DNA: TGTGCCAGCTCACCAAACCGGGAGGAGCAGTTCTTC.

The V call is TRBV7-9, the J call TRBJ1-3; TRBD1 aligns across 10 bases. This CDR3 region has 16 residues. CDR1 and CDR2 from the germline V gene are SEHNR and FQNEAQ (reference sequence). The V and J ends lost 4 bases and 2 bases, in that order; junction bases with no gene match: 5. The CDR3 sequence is CASSYRQGAPGNTIYF. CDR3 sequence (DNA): TGTGCCAGCAGCTACCGACAGGGGGCGCCTGGAAACACCATATATTTT.